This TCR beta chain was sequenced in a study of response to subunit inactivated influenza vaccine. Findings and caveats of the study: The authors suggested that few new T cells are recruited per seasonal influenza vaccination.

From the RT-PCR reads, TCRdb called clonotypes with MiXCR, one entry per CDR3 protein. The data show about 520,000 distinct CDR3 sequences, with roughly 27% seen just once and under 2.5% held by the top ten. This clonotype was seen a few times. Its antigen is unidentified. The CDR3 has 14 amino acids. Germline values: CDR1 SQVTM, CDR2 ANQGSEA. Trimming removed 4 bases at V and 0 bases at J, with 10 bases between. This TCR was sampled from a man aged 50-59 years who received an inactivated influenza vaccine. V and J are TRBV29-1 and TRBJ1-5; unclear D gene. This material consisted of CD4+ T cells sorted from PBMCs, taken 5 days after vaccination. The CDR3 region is CSVVVGYSNQPQHF. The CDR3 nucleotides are TGCAGCGTTGTAGTTGGTTATAGCAATCAGCCCCAGCATTTT.